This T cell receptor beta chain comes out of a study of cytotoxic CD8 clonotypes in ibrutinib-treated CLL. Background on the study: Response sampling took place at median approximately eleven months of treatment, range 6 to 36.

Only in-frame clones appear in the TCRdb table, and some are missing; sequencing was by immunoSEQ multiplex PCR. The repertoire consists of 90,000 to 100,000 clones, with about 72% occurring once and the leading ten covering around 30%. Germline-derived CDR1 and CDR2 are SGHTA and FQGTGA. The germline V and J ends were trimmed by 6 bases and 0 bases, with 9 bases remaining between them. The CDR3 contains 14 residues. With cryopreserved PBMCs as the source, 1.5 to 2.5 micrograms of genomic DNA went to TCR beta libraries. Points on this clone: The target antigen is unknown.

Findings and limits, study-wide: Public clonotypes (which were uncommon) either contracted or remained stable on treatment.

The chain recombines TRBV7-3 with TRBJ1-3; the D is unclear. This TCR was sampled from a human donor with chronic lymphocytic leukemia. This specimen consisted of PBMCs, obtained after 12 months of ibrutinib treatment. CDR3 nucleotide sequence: TGTGCCAGCAGTTACACAGTCTCTGGAAACACCATATATTTT. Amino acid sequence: CASSYTVSGNTIYF.